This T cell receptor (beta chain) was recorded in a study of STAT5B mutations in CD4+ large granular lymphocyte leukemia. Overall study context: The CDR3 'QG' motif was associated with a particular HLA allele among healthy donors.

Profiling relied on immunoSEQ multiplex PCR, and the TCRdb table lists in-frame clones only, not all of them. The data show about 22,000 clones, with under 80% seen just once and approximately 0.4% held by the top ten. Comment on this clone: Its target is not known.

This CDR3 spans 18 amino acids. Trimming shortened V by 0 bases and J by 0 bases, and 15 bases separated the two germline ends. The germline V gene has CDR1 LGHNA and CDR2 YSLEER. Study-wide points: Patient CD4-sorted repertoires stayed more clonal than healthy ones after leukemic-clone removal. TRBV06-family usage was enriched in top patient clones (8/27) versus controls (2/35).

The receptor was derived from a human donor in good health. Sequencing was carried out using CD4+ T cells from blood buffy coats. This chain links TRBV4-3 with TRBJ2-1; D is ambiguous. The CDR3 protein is CASSQDINTFSSYNEQFF. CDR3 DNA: TGCGCCAGCAGCCAAGATATTAACACGTTTAGCTCCTACAATGAGCAGTTCTTC.